This T cell receptor (beta chain) stems from a study of human T cells and chemical hapten exposure. Study-level information: Researchers reported sensitizing an approximately 2 cm by approximately 2 cm upper inner arm skin site with 2% DPC. Study observations and caveats: Alopecia in the donors means their immune response may deviate from healthy people's.

This clonotype was found a few times. Its target is not known. The time point here: patch test 2, 6 weeks after DPC sensitization. Specified treatment: therapeutic diphenylcyclopropenone sensitization with weekly scalp DPC. The trim removed 2 bases at V and 4 bases at J, leaving 10 bases unmatched. Germline V lookup: CDR1 MNHNY, CDR2 SVGAGI (reference sequence). This CDR3 has 16 residues. From the RACE reads, TCRdb called clonotypes with MiXCR, one entry per CDR3 protein. The sample has roughly 30,000 distinct CDR3 sequences; approximately 9% are singletons. The source is a man aged 25-45 years with alopecia areata. Some clones in this sample may be carry-over from other donors' samples. V usage is TRBV6-6 and J usage is TRBJ1-1; 7 positions agree with TRBD1. Here the sequenced sample was whole blood, taken in connection with sensitization to the hapten diphenylcyclopropenone (DPC). CDR3 residues: CASSYQTGAGSTEAFF. In nucleotides, the CDR3 is TGTGCCAGCAGTTACCAAACAGGGGCCGGGAGCACTGAAGCTTTCTTT.